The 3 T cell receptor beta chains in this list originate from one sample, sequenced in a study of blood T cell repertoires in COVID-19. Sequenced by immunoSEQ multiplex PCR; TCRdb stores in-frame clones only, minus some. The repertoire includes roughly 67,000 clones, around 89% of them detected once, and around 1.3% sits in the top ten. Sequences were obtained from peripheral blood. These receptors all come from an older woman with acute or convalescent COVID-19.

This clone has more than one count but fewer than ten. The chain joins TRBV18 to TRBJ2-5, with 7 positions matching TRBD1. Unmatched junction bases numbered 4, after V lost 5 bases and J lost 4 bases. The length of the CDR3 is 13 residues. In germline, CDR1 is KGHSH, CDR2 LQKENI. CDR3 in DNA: TGTGCCAGCTCAGGACAGGTTGGAGAGACCCAGTACTTC. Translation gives CASSGQVGETQYF.

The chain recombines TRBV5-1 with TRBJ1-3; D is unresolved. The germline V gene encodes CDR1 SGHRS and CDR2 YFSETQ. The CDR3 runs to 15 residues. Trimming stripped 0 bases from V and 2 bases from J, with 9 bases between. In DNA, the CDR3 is TGCGCCAGCAGCTTGGCCCCCGGGACTGGAAACACCATATATTTT. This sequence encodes CASSLAPGTGNTIYF.

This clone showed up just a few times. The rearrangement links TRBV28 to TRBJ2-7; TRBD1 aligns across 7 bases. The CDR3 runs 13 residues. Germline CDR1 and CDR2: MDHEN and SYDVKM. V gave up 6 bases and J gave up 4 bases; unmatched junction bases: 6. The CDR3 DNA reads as TGTGCCAGCAGCCCTGGGGGACAGTACGAGCAGTACGTC. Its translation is CASSPGGQYEQYV.